These 9 T cell receptor beta chains were all obtained from the same sample, sequenced in a study of cytomegalovirus exposure and HLA in healthy donors. This PCR relied on a set of 60 Vbeta primers and 13 Jbeta primers. TCRdb's copy holds only in-frame clones and misses some; the assay was immunoSEQ multiplex PCR. The table records nearly 200,000 clones, 75% to 90% of them present only once. Sequencing was performed on PBMCs. The source of these receptors is a man aged 25-40 years in good health and CMV-seronegative.

The chain employs TRBV7-6 and TRBJ2-3, with TRBD1 identical over 9 bases. V was pared by 5 bases and J by 3 bases, with 6 bases of the junction left unmatched. Germline CDR1 and CDR2: SGHVS and FNYEAQ. The CDR3 loop spans 15 amino acids. DNA of the CDR3: TGTGCCAGCAGCCTGCCGGGACAGGGAACAGATACGCAGTATTTT. Encoded protein: CASSLPGQGTDTQYF.

The V call is TRBV9, the J call TRBJ2-6; a possible D gene is TRBD2 (5 bases). The germline CDR1 and CDR2 sequences are SGDLS and YYNGEE. The CDR3 runs 11 residues. V was shortened by 1 base and J by 13 bases, with 6 bases between the two germline ends. In nucleotides, the CDR3 is TGTGCCAGCAGCGTAAGAGGGGTCCTGACTTTC. Encoded protein: CASSVRGVLTF.

The CDR3 DNA is TGTGCCAGCAGCTCACGGGGTTACACCGGGGAGCTGTTTTTT. Protein product: CASSSRGYTGELFF. V and J are TRBV7-2 and TRBJ2-2; perhaps TRBD2 as D (5 bases). Per germline, CDR1 SGHTA and CDR2 FQGNSA. The CDR3 length is 14 residues. The V gene lost 4 bases and the J gene lost 3 bases, with 9 bases spanning the gap. Complete variable domain (other parts from reference TRBV7-2 and TRBJ2-2): GAGVSQSPSNKVTEKGKDVELRCDPISGHTALYWYRQSLGQGLEFLIYFQGNSAPDKSGLPSDRFSAERTGGSVSTLTIQRTQQEDSAVYLCASSSRGYTGELFFGEGSRLTVL.

The rearrangement links TRBV2 to TRBJ2-5; TRBD1 aligns across 8 bases. The V and J ends lost 10 bases and 2 bases, in that order; junction bases with no gene match: 9. CDR3 length: 14 amino acids. CDR1 and CDR2 (germline): SNHLY, FYNNEI. The CDR3 DNA follows: TGTGCCACTGGGGCAGGGGGCGGGCAAGAGACCCAGTACTTC. Translated: CATGAGGGQETQYF.

This chain links TRBV2 with TRBJ1-6, with 8 bases fitting TRBD1. Trimming at V came to 6 bases and at J to 5 bases, leaving 9 bases not matched to a gene. Germline V CDR1 and CDR2: SNHLY, FYNNEI. This CDR3 comprises 16 residues. As DNA, the CDR3 is TGTGCCAGCAGCGTGGACAGGGTCAAAAATAATTCACCCCTCCACTTT. Translation gives CASSVDRVKNNSPLHF.

The chain couples TRBV9 to TRBJ2-3, with 7 bases matching TRBD1. From germline, CDR1 is SGDLS and CDR2 YYNGEE. This CDR3 spans 17 amino acids. V lost 4 bases and J lost 0; bases outside the gene matches: 11. This CDR3 is CASSIGSGTASTDTQYF. CDR3 nucleotide sequence: TGTGCCAGCAGCATAGGAAGTGGGACAGCTAGCACAGATACGCAGTATTTT.

Comment on this clone: The junction shows a germline mismatch at one end, possibly a read error. The rearrangement uses TRBV7-9 and TRBJ2-2; D perhaps matches TRBD1 (6 bases). The CDR3 is made up of 16 amino acids. Germline CDR1 and CDR2: SEHNR and FQNEAQ (reference sequence). Here the CDR3 reads CSSSLFRDIYTGELFF. In nucleotides, the CDR3 is TGTTCCAGCAGCTTATTCAGGGACATCTACACCGGGGAGCTGTTTTTT.

The chain joins TRBV10-3 to TRBJ2-2; 7 positions match TRBD2. The CDR3 runs 12 residues. The junction had 6 bases not matched to a gene; V was cut back by 11 bases and J by 6 bases. Per germline, CDR1 ENHRY and CDR2 SYGVKD. CDR3 sequence: CAGGGSAGELFF. The CDR3 bases are TGTGCCGGCGGGGGATCGGCCGGGGAGCTGTTTTTT.

This CDR3 is CSVPTSGGVPETQYF. Here the CDR3 DNA reads TGCAGCGTACCGACTAGCGGGGGGGTCCCGGAGACCCAGTACTTC. The chain carries TRBV29-1 and TRBJ2-5, with TRBD2 matching over 14 bases. Germline trimming cut 6 bases from V and 5 bases from J; bases unmatched to any gene: 8. CDR1 is SQVTM, CDR2 ANQGSEA, per germline. The CDR3 runs 15 residues. Together with reference TRBV29-1 and TRBJ2-5, the CDR3 gives the full variable domain: SAVISQKPSRDICQRGTSLTIQCQVDSQVTMMFWYRQQPGQSLTLIATANQGSEATYESGFVIDKFPISRPNLTFSTLTVSNMSPEDSSIYLCSVPTSGGVPETQYFGPGTRLLVL.